The clone carrying this T cell receptor beta chain was seen only a few times. Its matching antigen is unknown. This CDR3 contains 15 residues. V shed 6 bases and J 4 bases; nucleotides not matched to a gene: 10. Germline V gives CDR1 MNHEY, CDR2 SVGAGI. The data derive from a study of CD8+ T cells in alopecia areata. Study-level findings and limits: In scalp, tofacitinib significantly decreased clonality and expanded CD8+ clones among the top 100. Baseline CD8+ expansion's link to response remains uncertain, as there was one nonresponder. A large proportion of expanded lesional clones were detected persisting in scalp and blood during tofacitinib.

The sequencing template was cDNA reverse transcribed from extracted RNA. The data were produced by immunoSEQ multiplex PCR, yet TCRdb's version contains in-frame clones alone and is incomplete. The data hold a few hundred thousand clones, with just over 65% observed a single time. Regarding treatment: oral pan-JAK inhibitor, 5-10 mg twice daily. The sequencing used CD4+ T cells sorted from blood, collected at week 44, from a patient treated with tofacitinib. V usage is TRBV6-5 and J usage is TRBJ2-3; 7 bases match TRBD2. This TCR was recovered from a human donor with alopecia areata. CDR3 sequence reads: CASRQAGTRADTQYF. The CDR3 nucleotides are TGTGCCAGCAGACAAGCGGGGACCCGTGCAGATACGCAGTATTTT.